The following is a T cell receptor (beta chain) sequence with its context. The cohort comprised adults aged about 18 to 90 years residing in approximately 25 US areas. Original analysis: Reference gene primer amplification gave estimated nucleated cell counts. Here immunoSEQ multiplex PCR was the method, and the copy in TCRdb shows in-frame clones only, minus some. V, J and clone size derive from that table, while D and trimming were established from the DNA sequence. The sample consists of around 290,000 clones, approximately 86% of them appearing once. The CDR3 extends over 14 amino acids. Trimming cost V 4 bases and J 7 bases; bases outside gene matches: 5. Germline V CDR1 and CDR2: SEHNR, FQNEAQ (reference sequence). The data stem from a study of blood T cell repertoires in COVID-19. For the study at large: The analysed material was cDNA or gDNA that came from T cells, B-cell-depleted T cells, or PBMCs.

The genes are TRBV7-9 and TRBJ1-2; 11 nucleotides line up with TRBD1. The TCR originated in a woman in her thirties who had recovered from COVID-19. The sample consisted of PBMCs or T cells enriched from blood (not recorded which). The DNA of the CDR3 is TGTGCCAGCAGCTCCGGACAGGGGGCGTCTGGCTACACCTTC. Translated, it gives CASSSGQGASGYTF.